This TCR beta chain was identified in a study of cytomegalovirus exposure and HLA in healthy donors. V dropped 1 base and J dropped 9; count of bases not matched to a gene: 11. There are 17 residues in the CDR3. CDR1 is LGHNA, CDR2 YNFKEQ, per germline. Remarks on this clone: Its antigen is undetermined.

The study's findings and limits: According to a later analysis, donors in an Asian-associated ancestry cluster reportedly had fewer N-insertions than the approximately 730-donor mean.

The PCR made use of 60 Vbeta and 13 Jbeta primers. Sequencing used immunoSEQ multiplex PCR; TCRdb keeps in-frame clones, though not all of them. Counted here are roughly 150,000 clones, roughly 79% occurring once; the ten biggest clones make up 6.5% to 8.5%. This TCR derives from a woman aged 40 to 50 in good health and CMV-seropositive. The V gene is TRBV4-2, the J gene TRBJ2-1, with 11 bases matching TRBD2. Sequencing input: PBMCs. The CDR3 nucleotides read TGTGCCAGCAGCCAAGTAGGGATAGCGGGGGGGATGATTGAGCAGTTCTTC. It is translated as CASSQVGIAGGMIEQFF.